This TCR beta chain originates from a study of blood T cell repertoires in COVID-19. The data were produced by immunoSEQ multiplex PCR, yet TCRdb's version contains in-frame clones alone and is incomplete. The repertoire holds 200,000 to 300,000 clones, with more than 85% as singletons. This CDR3 spans 16 amino acids. Unmatched junction bases numbered 7, after V lost 0 bases and J lost 4 bases. From germline, CDR1 is SGHKS and CDR2 YYEKEE (reference sequence). The sequence was obtained from a woman aged 55-70 years with COVID-19, enrolled during active disease. The chain has TRBV5-5 and TRBJ2-7, with 10 positions matching TRBD2. Specimen: peripheral blood. The CDR3 DNA follows: TGTGCCAGCAGCTTGGAACTAGCGGGACTAAATTACGAGCAGTACTTC. Its translation is CASSLELAGLNYEQYF.